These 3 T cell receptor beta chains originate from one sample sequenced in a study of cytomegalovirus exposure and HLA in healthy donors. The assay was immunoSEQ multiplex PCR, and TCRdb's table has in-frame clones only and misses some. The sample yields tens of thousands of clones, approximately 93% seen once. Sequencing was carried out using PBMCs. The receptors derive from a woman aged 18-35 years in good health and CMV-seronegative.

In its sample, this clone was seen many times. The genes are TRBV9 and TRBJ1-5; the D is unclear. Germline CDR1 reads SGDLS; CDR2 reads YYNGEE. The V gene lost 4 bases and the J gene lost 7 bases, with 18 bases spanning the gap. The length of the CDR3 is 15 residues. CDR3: CASSPTVESGQPQHF. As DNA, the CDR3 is TGTGCCAGCAGCCCAACAGTTGAATCGGGACAGCCCCAGCATTTT.

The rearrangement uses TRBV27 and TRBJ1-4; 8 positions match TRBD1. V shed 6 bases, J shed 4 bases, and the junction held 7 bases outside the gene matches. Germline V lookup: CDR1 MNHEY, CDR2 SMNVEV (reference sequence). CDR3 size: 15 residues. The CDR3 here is CASSYRTGSNEKLFF. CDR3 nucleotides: TGTGCCAGCAGCTACCGGACAGGGAGTAATGAAAAACTGTTTTTT.

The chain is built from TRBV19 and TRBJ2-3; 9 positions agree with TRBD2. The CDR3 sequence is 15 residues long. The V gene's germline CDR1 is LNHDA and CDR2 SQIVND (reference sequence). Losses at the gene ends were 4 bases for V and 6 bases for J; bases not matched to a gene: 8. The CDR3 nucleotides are TGTGCCAGTAGTACTCGTAGCGGGGGAGGGGATACGCAGTATTTT. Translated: CASSTRSGGGDTQYF.